The 21 T cell receptor beta chains given below trace back to one sample, sequenced in a study of blood T cell repertoires in COVID-19. TCRdb's copy holds only in-frame clones and misses some; the assay was immunoSEQ multiplex PCR. The table shows 95,000 to 110,000 clones, with about 90% occurring only once. Sequenced sample: peripheral blood. The receptors derive from a man in his fifties in a cohort sampled during active COVID-19.

This rearrangement joins TRBV18 to TRBJ2-1, with 9 bases that match TRBD2. CDR3 length: 15 amino acids. Germline V gives CDR1 KGHSH, CDR2 LQKENI. J lost 2 bases, V lost 2 bases, and 1 base had no gene match. This chain's CDR3 is CASSPASGAYNEQFF. In nucleotides, the CDR3 is TGTGCCAGCTCACCAGCTAGCGGGGCCTACAATGAGCAGTTCTTC.

This rearrangement joins TRBV7-3 to TRBJ2-1; D might be TRBD2 (6 bases). Germline CDR1 SGHTA, CDR2 FQGTGA. Trimming cost V 7 bases and J 9 bases, with 16 bases left between them. The CDR3 totals 13 residues. The CDR3 sequence is CASTGGIGSEQFF. The CDR3 nucleotides read TGTGCCAGCACCGGGGGTATAGGGAGTGAGCAGTTCTTC. The full variable domain, rest sourced from reference TRBV7-3 and TRBJ2-1, is GAGVSQTPSNKVTEKGKYVELRCDPISGHTALYWYRQSLGQGPEFLIYFQGTGAADDSGLPNDRFFAVRPEGSVSTLKIQRTERGDSAVYLCASTGGIGSEQFFGPGTRLTVL.

CDR3 protein: CASSPDAQSSYEQYF. CDR3 in DNA: TGTGCCAGCTCACCAGACGCACAGAGCTCCTACGAGCAGTACTTC. The chain uses TRBV18 and TRBJ2-7; no definite D call. V was pared by 2 bases and J by 0 bases, with 11 bases between. Germline V gene lookup returns CDR1 KGHSH and CDR2 LQKENI. The CDR3 is made up of 15 amino acids.

In DNA, the CDR3 is TGTGCCAGCAGCCAAGCGGTAATAGCGGGGAGGTCGGGGTTTCTAGAGACCCAGTACTTC. It translates to CASSQAVIAGRSGFLETQYF. The J gene is TRBJ2-5, the V gene TRBV14; 8 bases map to TRBD2. After removal of 1 base from V and 4 bases from J, the junction contained 20 bases not matched to a gene. This CDR3 has 20 residues. CDR1 is SGHDN and CDR2 is FVKESK in the germline V gene.

The chain is built from TRBV5-1 and TRBJ1-3; D gene ambiguous. Trimming cost V 0 bases and J 8 bases, with 9 bases left between them. CDR1 is SGHRS, CDR2 YFSETQ, per germline. The CDR3 has 13 amino acids. The CDR3 sequence is CASSLGYRDTIYF. The DNA of the CDR3 is TGCGCCAGCAGCTTGGGGTATCGGGACACCATATATTTT.

This clone was counted between two and nine times. One junction end does not reproduce the germline sequence, and a read error may be involved. The J gene is TRBJ1-2, the V gene TRBV11-3; D is unresolved. The CDR3 is made up of 10 amino acids. Germline-derived CDR1 and CDR2 are SGHNT and YENEEA. The CDR3 reads CASSLAYVLF. The CDR3 bases are TGTGCCAGCAGCTTAGCGTATGTTCTCTTC.

The V and J genes are TRBV6-2 or TRBV6-3 and TRBJ2-3; 10 positions agree with TRBD2. This CDR3 region has 15 residues. Germline CDR1 MNHEY, CDR2 SVGEGT. V lost 6 bases to trimming and J lost 3 bases; unmatched junction nucleotides: 6. The CDR3 nucleotides read TGTGCCAGCAGCCTAAGCGGGGGGGCAACAGATACGCAGTATTTT. Translated: CASSLSGGATDTQYF.

J is TRBJ2-1 and V is TRBV29-1; 8 nucleotides match TRBD1. The CDR3 is 14 amino acids. Germline CDR1 reads SQVTM; CDR2 reads ANQGSEA. Unmatched junction bases numbered 10, after V lost 6 bases and J lost 6 bases. The CDR3 DNA reads as TGCAGCGTGGGGCAGACGACAGGGGTCAATGAGCAGTTCTTC. Residues: CSVGQTTGVNEQFF.

There are many counts of this clone. The gene calls are TRBV7-8 and TRBJ1-4, with TRBD1 as a possible D gene (5 bases). This CDR3 has 15 amino acids. V lost 1 base and J 5 bases, leaving 11 bases between the germline ends. Germline V gene data show CDR1 as SGHVS and CDR2 as FQNEAQ. The CDR3: CASSLDGGLNEKLFF. The DNA of the CDR3 is TGTGCCAGCAGCTTAGACGGGGGATTAAATGAAAAACTGTTTTTT.

V is TRBV10-3 and J is TRBJ2-1; 13 bases align to TRBD2. This CDR3 is 18 amino acids long. Germline V lookup: CDR1 ENHRY, CDR2 SYGVKD. V dropped 2 bases and J dropped 6; count of bases not matched to a gene: 10. Here the CDR3 reads CAISETSTSGGTTNEQFF. The CDR3 nucleotides are TGTGCCATCAGTGAGACTTCGACTAGCGGGGGGACGACCAATGAGCAGTTCTTC.

This chain joins TRBV4-1 and TRBJ2-1, with a possible D match to TRBD2 (5 bases). V shed 0 bases and J shed 4 bases, with 19 bases lying between them. The CDR3 has 18 amino acids. CDR1 is MGHRA and CDR2 is YSYEKL in the germline V gene. This chain's CDR3 is CASSQDAQRAERYNEQFF. For the CDR3, the DNA is TGCGCCAGCAGCCAAGACGCCCAGAGGGCTGAACGTTACAATGAGCAGTTCTTC.

As DNA, the CDR3 is TGCAGCGTACGGACTAGCGGGAGCAACGAGCAGTACTTC. It encodes CSVRTSGSNEQYF. This sequence joins TRBV29-1 and TRBJ2-7; 13 bases fit TRBD2. This CDR3 is built from 13 residues. Germline CDR1 reads SQVTM; CDR2 reads ANQGSEA. V shed 6 bases, J shed 5 bases, and the junction held 4 bases outside the gene matches.

The genes are TRBV3-1 (or the pseudogene TRBV3-2) and TRBJ1-2; TRBD1 matches 9 bases. Trimming cost V 6 bases and J 0 bases; bases outside gene matches: 11. The V gene's germline CDR1 is LGHDT and CDR2 YNNKEL (reference sequence). The CDR3 runs 17 residues. The DNA of the CDR3 is TGTGCCAGCAGTCCAACAGGGACAGGGCAGGCTAACTATGGCTACACCTTC. It translates to CASSPTGTGQANYGYTF.

This clone was counted a few times. This chain joins TRBV7-2 and TRBJ2-3; possibly TRBD2 for D (7 bases). Germline V lookup: CDR1 SGHTA, CDR2 FQGNSA. The CDR3 covers 16 residues. V was trimmed by 1 base and J by 4 bases, leaving 15 bases between them. The CDR3 here is CASSLGAGASADTQYF. The DNA of the CDR3 is TGTGCCAGCAGCTTAGGGGCGGGGGCGTCCGCAGATACGCAGTATTTT.

This chain connects TRBV28 to TRBJ2-5; 7 bases line up with TRBD1. Trimming took 6 bases from V and 5 from J; bases not matched to a gene: 12. The CDR3 totals 15 residues. The germline V gene encodes CDR1 MDHEN and CDR2 SYDVKM. The CDR3 reads CASRTPRGQRETQYF. The CDR3 coding sequence is TGTGCCAGCAGAACGCCAAGGGGACAGCGGGAGACCCAGTACTTC.

The J gene is TRBJ1-2, the V gene TRBV2; no firm D call. V lost 4 bases and J lost 0, with 9 bases in between. The germline V gene encodes CDR1 SNHLY and CDR2 FYNNEI. This CDR3 has 14 amino acids. CDR3: CASSAYGANYGYTF. The CDR3 region has the DNA TGTGCCAGCAGTGCGTACGGGGCTAACTATGGCTACACCTTC.

The chain links TRBV7-3 to TRBJ2-2; 7 nucleotides match TRBD1. Germline values: CDR1 SGHTA, CDR2 FQGTGA. This CDR3 has 13 amino acids. Trimming took 4 bases from V and 6 from J; bases not matched to a gene: 2. The CDR3 reads CASSSTGAGELFF. The CDR3 DNA reads as TGTGCCAGCAGCTCCACAGGGGCCGGGGAGCTGTTTTTT.

The chain uses TRBV6-5 and TRBJ1-2; the D is unclear. The CDR3 has 14 amino acids. Germline lookup yields CDR1 MNHEY and CDR2 SVGAGI. Trimming stripped 6 bases from V and 4 bases from J, with 15 bases between. CDR3 DNA: TGTGCCAGCAGCCTCGCGGAAAGGAGCTATGGCTACACCTTC. As protein: CASSLAERSYGYTF.

V and J are TRBV27 and TRBJ2-1, with D perhaps matching TRBD2 (7 bases). The CDR3 sequence is 15 residues long. Trimming removed 2 bases from V and 9 bases from J, with 17 bases in between. Germline assignment: CDR1 MNHEY and CDR2 SMNVEV (reference sequence). The CDR3 is CASSLRGGPRVEQFF. The CDR3 DNA reads TGTGCCAGCAGTTTAAGGGGGGGGCCGCGGGTTGAGCAGTTCTTC.

The chain recombines TRBV9 with TRBJ2-3, with TRBD2 identical over 7 bases. The CDR3 length is 15 residues. Germline V gene sequence: CDR1 SGDLS, CDR2 YYNGEE. V lost 3 bases to trimming and J lost 2 bases; unmatched junction nucleotides: 6. CDR3 loop: CASSASGGATDTQYF. CDR3 DNA: TGTGCCAGCAGCGCCTCGGGGGGAGCCACAGATACGCAGTATTTT.

Remarks on this clone: Other DNA sequences of this sample code for an identical CDR3. The V call is TRBV5-8, the J call TRBJ1-1; D uncertain. The V and J ends lost 0 bases and 3 bases respectively, with 9 bases between them. The CDR3 contains 14 residues. Germline loops: CDR1 SGHTS, CDR2 YDEGEE. As DNA, the CDR3 is TGTGCCAGCAGCTTGGATGATAGAGACACTGAAGCTTTCTTT. Its protein product is CASSLDDRDTEAFF.